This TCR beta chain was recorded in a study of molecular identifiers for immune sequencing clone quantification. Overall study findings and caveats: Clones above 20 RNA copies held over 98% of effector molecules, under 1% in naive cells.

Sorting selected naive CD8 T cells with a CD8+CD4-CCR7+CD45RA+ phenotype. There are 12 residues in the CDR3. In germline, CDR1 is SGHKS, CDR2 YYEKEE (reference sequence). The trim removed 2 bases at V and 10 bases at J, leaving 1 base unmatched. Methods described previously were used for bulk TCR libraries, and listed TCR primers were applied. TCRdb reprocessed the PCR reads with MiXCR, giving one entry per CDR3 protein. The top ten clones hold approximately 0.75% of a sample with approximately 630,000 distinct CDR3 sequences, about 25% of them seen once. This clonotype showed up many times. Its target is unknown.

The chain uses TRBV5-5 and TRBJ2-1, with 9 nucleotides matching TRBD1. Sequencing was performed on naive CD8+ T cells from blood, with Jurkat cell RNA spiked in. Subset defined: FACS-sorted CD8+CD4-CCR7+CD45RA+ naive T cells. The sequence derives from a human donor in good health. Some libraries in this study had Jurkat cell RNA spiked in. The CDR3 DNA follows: TGTGCCAGCAGCTTTACAGGGGGCGAGCAGTTCTTC. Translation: CASSFTGGEQFF.